This T cell receptor (beta chain) was identified during a study of PD-L1 blockade in urothelial cancer. CDR3 length: 13 amino acids. Germline V lookup: CDR1 LNHDA, CDR2 SQIVND (reference sequence). Trimming cost V 5 bases and J 1 base, with 8 bases left between them. The table came from immunoSEQ multiplex PCR; TCRdb's copy has only in-frame clones and leaves some out. The sample lists some 41,000 clones; approximately 83% were seen once. Time point described: peripheral blood 6 weeks after treatment start. The source material was PBMCs, sampled around atezolizumab (anti-PD-L1) treatment. The sequence was obtained from a man aged 60-69 years with urothelial cancer. This chain connects TRBV19 to TRBJ1-1; D may be TRBD1 (6 bases). Here the CDR3 reads CASSVTGNTEAFF. The CDR3 DNA is TGTGCCAGTAGTGTGACAGGGAACACTGAAGCTTTCTTT.